One sample yielded the 4 T cell receptor beta chains listed below, sequenced in a study of early T cells in non-severe SARS-CoV-2 infection. TCRdb used MiXCR to reprocess the 5' RACE reads, holding one entry per CDR3 protein. The table includes approximately 66,000 distinct CDR3 sequences, under 15% detected once. The material sequenced was whole blood. All receptors derive from an adult who was a healthcare worker with PCR-confirmed SARS-CoV-2 infection or an uninfected control (not recorded which).

The chain carries TRBV9 and TRBJ1-2; a weak D match, TRBD1 (5 bases). Trimming pared 0 bases from V and 10 bases from J, leaving 19 bases between. The V gene's germline CDR1 is SGDLS and CDR2 YYNGEE. The CDR3 consists of 15 residues. The DNA for the CDR3 is TGTGCCAGCAGCGTAGGATCTCGCCTGACGGGGCACTACACCTTC. This encodes CASSVGSRLTGHYTF. Based on the CDR3 plus reference TRBV9 and TRBJ1-2, the full variable domain is DSGVTQTPKHLITATGQRVTLRCSPRSGDLSVYWYQQSLDQGLQFLIQYYNGEERAKGNILERFSAQQFPDLHSELNLSSLELGDSALYFCASSVGSRLTGHYTFGSGTRLTVV.

This chain uses TRBV28 with TRBJ2-7; 8 nucleotides agree with TRBD1. CDR3 length: 14 residues. Germline V CDR1 and CDR2: MDHEN, SYDVKM. The trim removed 2 bases at V and 5 bases at J, leaving 5 bases unmatched. CDR3 sequence (DNA): TGTGCCAGCAGTTTAGATCAGGGGGCCAACGAGCAGTACTTC. Its translation: CASSLDQGANEQYF.

CDR3: CASSRIDRGNGYTF. The CDR3 DNA follows: TGTGCCAGCTCTAGAATCGACAGGGGAAATGGCTACACCTTC. The rearrangement links TRBV6-5 to TRBJ1-2; 8 bases align to TRBD1. With V trimmed by 8 bases and J by 6 bases, 11 bases remained unmatched. The CDR3 is 14 amino acids. The germline V gene has CDR1 MNHEY and CDR2 SVGAGI.

This chain uses TRBV25-1 with TRBJ2-3; D remains unclear. Germline CDR1 and CDR2: MGHDK and SYGVNS. V was pared by 3 bases and J by 3 bases, with 13 bases between. This CDR3 is built from 15 residues. The CDR3 region is CASSDVLLVTDTQYF. In nucleotides, the CDR3 is TGTGCCAGCAGTGATGTTCTTTTGGTGACAGATACGCAGTATTTT.